One and the same sample provided the 22 T cell receptor beta chains below, sequenced in a study of T cell changes during pregnancy in multiple sclerosis. Method: immunoSEQ multiplex PCR; TCRdb's copy keeps in-frame clones and lacks some. The table includes about 27,000 clones, approximately 86% detected once. The sequences come from CD8+ T cells from peripheral blood mononuclear cells, collected in the first trimester of pregnancy. All receptors derive from a female donor in good health, enrolled as a control in a pregnancy study.

This clone showed up just a few times. The chain couples TRBV4-2 to TRBJ2-5; 12 nucleotides agree with TRBD1. The CDR3 extends over 16 amino acids. With V trimmed by 0 bases and J by 4 bases, 3 bases remained unmatched. Germline CDR1 reads LGHNA; CDR2 reads YNFKEQ. CDR3 nucleotides: TGTGCCAGCAGCCAAGATGGGACAGGGGGCGCAGAGACCCAGTACTTC. Protein: CASSQDGTGGAETQYF.

The chain recombines TRBV4-2 with TRBJ2-5; 7 bases align to TRBD2. V shed 7 bases and J 4 bases; nucleotides not matched to a gene: 9. CDR1 is LGHNA, CDR2 YNFKEQ, per germline. The CDR3 sequence is 14 residues long. The CDR3 reads CASKPGGVSETQYF. The CDR3 nucleotides are TGTGCCAGCAAGCCGGGGGGAGTTTCAGAGACCCAGTACTTC.

The gene calls are TRBV19 and TRBJ1-1, with D uncertain. The germline V gene has CDR1 LNHDA and CDR2 SQIVND (reference sequence). Between the trimmed V and J ends, which lost 1 base and 1 base, there was a span of 16 bases. This CDR3 comprises 17 residues. The CDR3 region has the DNA TGTGCCAGTAGTATAGCAGTCAGGAGGACGGGGAACACTGAAGCTTTCTTT. Translating it yields CASSIAVRRTGNTEAFF.

The chain recombines TRBV4-2 with TRBJ2-3; 15 bases align to TRBD2. Germline values: CDR1 LGHNA, CDR2 YNFKEQ. V trimming: 3 bases; J trimming: 3 bases; junction bases outside the gene matches: 7. This CDR3 comprises 18 residues. CDR3 in DNA: TGTGCCAGCAGCCAGGGACTAGCGGGAGGCTCCATTACAGATACGCAGTATTTT. Residues: CASSQGLAGGSITDTQYF.

The chain has TRBV29-1 and TRBJ2-4, with unresolved D. Per the germline V gene, CDR1 is SQVTM and CDR2 is ANQGSEA. The CDR3 has 12 amino acids. The germline V and J ends were trimmed by 5 bases and 6 bases, with 11 bases remaining between them. CDR3 amino acids: CSVSIEPNIQYF. CDR3 nucleotide sequence: TGCAGCGTTTCCATAGAACCAAACATTCAGTACTTC.

The V and J genes are TRBV2 and TRBJ2-7; TRBD1 matches 7 bases. The germline gives CDR1 SNHLY, CDR2 FYNNEI. The length of the CDR3 is 14 residues. Unmatched junction bases numbered 7, after V lost 6 bases and J lost 2 bases. CDR3 sequence reads: CASSQGQITYEQYF. The CDR3 DNA follows: TGTGCCAGCAGCCAGGGACAGATAACCTACGAGCAGTACTTC.

The J gene is TRBJ1-1, the V gene TRBV11-1; D not resolved. Trimming removed 4 bases from V and 0 bases from J, with 6 bases in between. Germline values: CDR1 SGHAT, CDR2 FQDESV (reference sequence). CDR3 size: 13 residues. CDR3 sequence (DNA): TGTGCCAGCAGCTACTTTATGAACACTGAAGCTTTCTTT. It translates to CASSYFMNTEAFF.

The V and J genes are TRBV6-1 and TRBJ2-1, with 8 bases that match TRBD2. V dropped 3 bases and J dropped 3; count of bases not matched to a gene: 4. There are 15 residues in the CDR3. Germline V CDR1 and CDR2: MNHNS, SASEGT. CDR3: CASSEPSGGYNEQFF. CDR3 sequence (DNA): TGTGCCAGCAGTGAGCCCAGCGGGGGCTACAATGAGCAGTTCTTC.

This chain connects TRBV6-4 to TRBJ1-5, with no clear D. V dropped 5 bases and J dropped 4 bases, with 15 bases sitting between them. The CDR3 is 15 amino acids. In germline, CDR1 is MRHNA, CDR2 SNTAGT. The CDR3 DNA reads as TGTGCCAGCAGTCCGACACTGAGTCTTAATCAGCCCCAGCATTTT. This gives the protein CASSPTLSLNQPQHF.

This clone was recorded a few times. This rearrangement joins TRBV5-6 to TRBJ1-2; D remains ambiguous. Germline CDR1 reads SGHDT; CDR2 reads YYEEEE. The CDR3 extends over 13 amino acids. V gave up 6 bases and J gave up 6 bases, with 15 bases separating them. The CDR3 bases are TGTGCCAGCACCGAGGGAAGGGTGGATGGCTACACCTTC. This gives the protein CASTEGRVDGYTF.

This clone was detected a few times. CDR3 nucleotides: TGTGCCAGCAGTTTTCAGTCGGCGGTGGTTACTAATTCACCCCTCCACTTT. Amino acid sequence: CASSFQSAVVTNSPLHF. The chain employs TRBV7-9 and TRBJ1-6; D is unresolved. The CDR3 is 17 residues long. Deletions cut 6 bases from V and 6 bases from J, with 21 bases between. Germline lookup yields CDR1 SEHNR and CDR2 FQNEAQ (reference sequence).

The V gene is TRBV27, the J gene TRBJ1-1; 8 positions match TRBD1. Germline lookup yields CDR1 MNHEY and CDR2 SMNVEV (reference sequence). This CDR3 has 14 amino acids. With V trimmed by 2 bases and J by 6 bases, 5 bases remained unmatched. CDR3 sequence reads: CASSLGQGVAEAFF. The DNA of the CDR3 is TGTGCCAGCAGTTTAGGACAGGGTGTCGCTGAAGCTTTCTTT.

The chain couples TRBV5-4 to TRBJ2-7, with D maybe TRBD2 (5 bases). V was shortened by 4 bases and J by 7 bases, with 18 bases between the two germline ends. The germline gives CDR1 SGHNT, CDR2 YYREEE (reference sequence). This CDR3 contains 14 residues. CDR3 residues: CASSKDGSTGEQYF. The CDR3 bases are TGTGCCAGCAGCAAGGACGGAAGTACGGGGGAGCAGTACTTC.

This chain links TRBV6-5 with TRBJ1-5; no firm D call. The CDR3 loop spans 14 amino acids. V was pared by 5 bases and J by 3 bases, with 11 bases between. The germline gives CDR1 MNHEY, CDR2 SVGAGI. Here the CDR3 DNA reads TGTGCCAGCAGTGAATGGGCAGTCAATCAGCCCCAGCATTTT. Protein: CASSEWAVNQPQHF.

This rearrangement joins TRBV11-2 to TRBJ2-7, with D possibly matching TRBD2 (5 bases). This CDR3 region has 14 residues. Germline values: CDR1 SGHAT, CDR2 FQNNGV. V gave up 1 base and J gave up 5 bases, with 12 bases separating them. The CDR3 sequence is CASSLAGNGHEQYF. The CDR3 DNA follows: TGTGCCAGCAGCTTAGCGGGGAATGGCCACGAGCAGTACTTC.

The rearrangement uses TRBV28 and TRBJ2-7; tentative D call: TRBD2 (6 bases). The CDR3 covers 15 residues. The germline gives CDR1 MDHEN, CDR2 SYDVKM. The ends were cut back, 3 bases at V and 4 bases at J, with 16 bases in the middle. In nucleotides, the CDR3 is TGTGCCAGCAGTTTGGTTCTAGCTGGGAGGTACGAGCAGTACTTC. It translates to CASSLVLAGRYEQYF.

V usage is TRBV19 and J usage is TRBJ2-1; TRBD2 agrees at 9 bases. J was trimmed by 7 bases and V by 7 bases; bases with no gene match: 11. In germline, CDR1 is LNHDA, CDR2 SQIVND (reference sequence). CDR3 length equals 15 residues. CDR3 DNA: TGTGCCAGTAAAGTGCCCAGCGGGGGGTCAAATGAGCAGTTCTTC. Protein sequence: CASKVPSGGSNEQFF.

This clone counts as medium-sized. The rearrangement links TRBV19 to TRBJ1-1; no clear D. V was cut by 8 bases and J by 1 base, with 8 bases left in between. The germline CDR1 and CDR2 sequences are LNHDA and SQIVND (reference sequence). The CDR3 length is 12 residues. In DNA, the CDR3 is TGTGCCAGTTCTAACTGGAACACTGAAGCTTTCTTT. Its protein is CASSNWNTEAFF. Supplemented by reference TRBV19 and TRBJ1-1, the full variable domain reads DGGITQSPKYLFRKEGQNVTLSCEQNLNHDAMYWYRQDPGQGLRLIYYSQIVNDFQKGDIAEGYSVSREKKESFPLTVTSAQKNPTAFYLCASSNWNTEAFFGQGTRLTVV.

This clone is medium-sized within its sample. This chain uses TRBV5-4 with TRBJ1-1; D ambiguous. Trimming removed 2 bases from V and 4 bases from J, with 12 bases in between. The germline V gene encodes CDR1 SGHNT and CDR2 YYREEE (reference sequence). The CDR3 spans 14 residues. The CDR3: CASSLKQSGTEAFF. The CDR3 DNA sequence: TGTGCCAGCAGCTTAAAACAGAGCGGCACTGAAGCTTTCTTT.

The chain recombines TRBV7-9 with TRBJ2-5; D perhaps matches TRBD1 (6 bases). Between the trimmed V and J ends, which lost 6 bases and 3 bases, there was a span of 8 bases. The germline gives CDR1 SEHNR, CDR2 FQNEAQ (reference sequence). This CDR3 contains 12 residues. The CDR3 loop reads CASRAGEETQYF. The CDR3 DNA reads TGTGCCAGCAGGGCAGGGGAAGAGACCCAGTACTTC.

The V call is TRBV30, the J call TRBJ2-7; TRBD2 matches at 9 bases. There are 15 residues in the CDR3. The V gene end was trimmed by 1 base and the J gene end by 4 bases; junction bases not matched to a gene: 8. Germline V gene sequence: CDR1 GTSNPN, CDR2 SVGIG (reference sequence). CDR3 sequence: CAWSGLRLAAYEQYF. The DNA of the CDR3 is TGTGCCTGGAGTGGTCTGAGACTAGCGGCATACGAGCAGTACTTC.

This clone appeared a few times. The chain is built from TRBV7-9 and TRBJ1-1; 7 positions agree with TRBD1. V was pared by 4 bases and J by 4 bases, with 12 bases of the junction left unmatched. Germline CDR1 is SEHNR and CDR2 is FQNEAQ (reference sequence). The CDR3 consists of 16 residues. The CDR3 DNA is TGTGCCAGCAGCTCAAGACAGGGCGGCCCTTCCACTGAAGCTTTCTTT. Its protein product is CASSSRQGGPSTEAFF.